One and the same sample provided the 17 T cell receptor beta chains below, sequenced in a study of response to subunit inactivated influenza vaccine. From the RT-PCR reads, TCRdb called clonotypes with MiXCR, one entry per CDR3 protein. The profile covers 500,000 to 600,000 distinct CDR3 sequences, with approximately 13% appearing a single time and roughly 14% taken by the ten largest. The material was PBMCs from blood, obtained more than 35 days after vaccination. The receptors originated from a man aged 50 or older who received an inactivated influenza vaccine.

This clonotype was counted only a few times. The genes are TRBV9 and TRBJ2-5; 13 positions match TRBD2. Unmatched junction bases numbered 4, after V lost 3 bases and J lost 2 bases. The CDR3 runs to 16 residues. Per the germline V gene, CDR1 is SGDLS and CDR2 is YYNGEE. CDR3 sequence: CASSEGTSGNQETQYF. For the CDR3, the DNA is TGTGCCAGCAGCGAGGGGACTAGCGGGAATCAAGAGACCCAGTACTTC. The full variable domain, rest sourced from reference TRBV9 and TRBJ2-5, is DSGVTQTPKHLITATGQRVTLRCSPRSGDLSVYWYQQSLDQGLQFLIQYYNGEERAKGNILERFSAQQFPDLHSELNLSSLELGDSALYFCASSEGTSGNQETQYFGPGTRLLVL.

The sample holds a few counts of this clonotype. The CDR3 is CSVRDPNIQYF. The CDR3 DNA is TGCAGCGTTAGGGACCCGAACATTCAGTACTTC. The gene calls are TRBV29-1 and TRBJ2-4; D assignment may be TRBD1 or TRBD2 (5 bases each). The V end was cut by 5 bases, the J end by 7 bases, with 9 bases between. This CDR3 has 11 amino acids. Germline V CDR1 and CDR2: SQVTM, ANQGSEA.

This clonotype was seen many times. The V gene is TRBV2, the J gene TRBJ2-1; D is ambiguous. CDR1 and CDR2 from the germline V gene are SNHLY and FYNNEI. The ends were cut back, 5 bases at V and 0 bases at J, with 11 bases in the middle. This CDR3 contains 15 residues. The CDR3 DNA follows: TGTGCCAGCAGTCTCCATCCCTCCTCCTACAATGAGCAGTTCTTC. It specifies CASSLHPSSYNEQFF.

The V and J genes are TRBV5-6 and TRBJ2-7; no clear D gene. Germline V gene data show CDR1 as SGHDT and CDR2 as YYEEEE. V lost 2 bases, J lost 6 bases, and 9 bases lay in between. CDR3 size: 12 residues. The CDR3 sequence is CASSFGPVEQYF. As DNA, the CDR3 is TGTGCCAGCAGCTTCGGACCAGTCGAGCAGTACTTC.

The genes are TRBV7-8 and TRBJ2-6; the D is unclear. V was pared by 10 bases and J by 4 bases, with 8 bases between. The CDR3 consists of 12 residues. CDR1 is SGHVS, CDR2 FQNEAQ, per germline. In DNA form, the CDR3 reads TGTGCCACCGCGTACGGGGCCAACGTCCTGACTTTC. Translating gives CATAYGANVLTF.

The chain joins TRBV7-9 to TRBJ1-4; D remains ambiguous. Germline V gives CDR1 SEHNR, CDR2 FQNEAQ (reference sequence). Trimming took 0 bases from V and 5 from J, leaving 7 bases between them. This CDR3 has 14 residues. The CDR3 DNA follows: TGTGCCAGCAGCTTAGCAGGGTCGAATGAAAAACTGTTTTTT. Amino acid sequence: CASSLAGSNEKLFF.

Ten or more counts support this clonotype. The gene calls are TRBV20-1 and TRBJ2-1, with 8 bases matching TRBD1. With 5 bases clipped from V and 0 bases from J, the junction kept 6 bases outside the gene matches. The CDR3 totals 15 residues. CDR1 is DFQATT and CDR2 is SNEGSKA in the germline V gene (reference sequence). The CDR3 loop is CSAGRGTGSYNEQFF. CDR3 sequence (DNA): TGCAGTGCTGGCAGAGGGACAGGCTCCTACAATGAGCAGTTCTTC.

This chain connects TRBV28 to TRBJ2-7; D is unresolved. CDR3 length equals 14 residues. Deletions cut 7 bases from V and 1 base from J, with 14 bases between. From germline, CDR1 is MDHEN and CDR2 SYDVKM. CDR3 amino acids: CASNMRSPSYEQYF. As DNA, the CDR3 is TGTGCCAGCAACATGAGGTCCCCTTCCTACGAGCAGTACTTC.

The genes are TRBV5-8 and TRBJ1-4, with 10 bases that match TRBD1. Germline CDR1 reads SGHTS; CDR2 reads YDEGEE. This CDR3 is built from 14 residues. Trimming removed 4 bases from V and 11 bases from J; junction bases left unmatched: 8. Here the CDR3 DNA reads TGTGCCAGCAGCCTGGAGACAGGGGGCCGGAAACTGTTTTTT. Translation gives CASSLETGGRKLFF. Full variable domain (remainder filled in from reference TRBV5-8 and TRBJ1-4): EAGVTQSPTHLIKTRGQQATLRCSPISGHTSVYWYQQALGLGLQFLLWYDEGEERNRGNFPPRFSGRQFPNYSSELNVNALELEDSALYLCASSLETGGRKLFFGSGTQLSVL.

The gene calls are TRBV11-2 and TRBJ2-5; D remains ambiguous. This CDR3 is built from 14 residues. V was clipped by 2 bases and J by 5 bases, with 12 bases between them. CDR1 is SGHAT and CDR2 is FQNNGV in the germline V gene. CDR3 protein: CASSLYVTAETQYF. CDR3 bases: TGTGCCAGCAGCTTATACGTCACAGCCGAGACCCAGTACTTC.

This clonotype was seen only a few times. The chain joins TRBV7-9 to TRBJ2-7, with D possibly being TRBD1 (5 bases). Germline lookup yields CDR1 SEHNR and CDR2 FQNEAQ (reference sequence). The V end was cut by 3 bases, the J end by 1 base, with 10 bases between. CDR3 length equals 14 residues. The CDR3: CASSLGHLSYEQYF. The CDR3 DNA follows: TGTGCCAGCAGCTTGGGGCATCTGTCCTACGAGCAGTACTTC. The whole variable domain, remainder taken from reference TRBV7-9 and TRBJ2-7, is DTGVSQNPRHKITKRGQNVTFRCDPISEHNRLYWYRQTLGQGPEFLTYFQNEAQLEKSRLLSDRFSAERPKGSFSTLEIQRTEQGDSAMYLCASSLGHLSYEQYFGPGTRLTVT.

In its sample, this clonotype was seen many times. The V and J genes are TRBV24-1 and TRBJ2-3, with 10 bases aligning to TRBD1. Germline CDR1 reads KGHDR; CDR2 reads SFDVKD. The V segment lost 3 bases and the J segment 5 bases; nucleotides outside the gene matches: 7. The CDR3 consists of 16 residues. The CDR3 is CATSDNMGQGIDTQYF. CDR3 nucleotides: TGTGCCACCAGTGATAATATGGGACAGGGGATAGATACGCAGTATTTT.

This chain uses TRBV5-1 with TRBJ1-5; tentative D call: TRBD1 (5 bases). Germline CDR1 reads SGHRS; CDR2 reads YFSETQ. Trimming removed 3 bases from V and 0 bases from J, with 10 bases in between. CDR3 length: 15 amino acids. CDR3 sequence (DNA): TGCGCCAGCAGCTGGGCGGGGGTTAGCAATCAGCCCCAGCATTTT. It codes for CASSWAGVSNQPQHF.

This clonotype appeared a few times. Written as DNA, the CDR3 is TGTGCCAGCAGTTTGGGGGATTTAGGTACCGGGGAGCTGTTTTTT. It codes for CASSLGDLGTGELFF. V usage is TRBV12-3 or TRBV12-4 and J usage is TRBJ2-2; D tentatively fits TRBD1 or TRBD2 (5 bases each). The CDR3 contains 15 residues. Between the trimmed V and J ends, which lost 3 bases and 5 bases, there was a span of 13 bases.

At least ten counts were recorded for this clonotype. V and J are TRBV4-1 and TRBJ2-3; D tentatively reads TRBD1 or TRBD2 (5 bases each). V lost 4 bases, J lost 3 bases, and 14 bases lay in between. The CDR3 is 15 residues long. The germline CDR1 and CDR2 sequences are MGHRA and YSYEKL. The CDR3 DNA reads TGCGCCAGCAGCCCGCGTGGGGGTGGGACAGATACGCAGTATTTT. It specifies CASSPRGGGTDTQYF.

There are a few counts of this clonotype. V gene TRBV12-3 or TRBV12-4 combines with J gene TRBJ1-5; D is ambiguous. The CDR3 length is 14 residues. Trimming left V 1 base short and J 7 bases short, with 11 bases between. DNA for the CDR3: TGTGCCAGCAGTTTAGAGCGGGTCGGGCAGCCCCAGCATTTT. Translating it yields CASSLERVGQPQHF.

The rearrangement uses TRBV7-9 and TRBJ2-7; D is uncertain. From germline, CDR1 is SEHNR and CDR2 FQNEAQ (reference sequence). V was pared by 2 bases and J by 1 base, with 15 bases between. The length of the CDR3 is 16 residues. The CDR3 loop reads CASSLPGRSSSYEQYF. The CDR3 bases are TGTGCCAGCAGCTTACCTGGCCGGAGCTCTTCCTACGAGCAGTACTTC.